Listed below are T cell receptor beta chains from one sample, sequenced in a study of T cell repertoires in cytomegalovirus infection. TCRdb re-called the reads with MiXCR, one entry per CDR3 protein. The data contain 97,000 or so distinct CDR3 sequences, more than 15% of them seen just once; the ten biggest clones take up 8%. The specimen sequenced was PBMCs. These receptor sequences come from a human donor in good health (CMV status not recorded). Some clones in this sample may be carry-over from other donors' samples. The CDR3 runs from the conserved cysteine through the conserved F or W. A D gene is named only where the DNA matches it firmly. Size is omitted from some rows. Given values are once, few, many or a class for expanded clones.

v_gene	d_gene	j_gene	abundance	CDR3aa	CDR3nt
TRBV6-2/TRBV6-3	-	TRBJ1-5	-	CASTKGRQPQHF	TGTGCCAGCACCAAGGGGCGTCAGCCCCAGCATTTT
TRBV5-5	TRBD2	TRBJ2-5	-	CASSPSGGAGYGTQYF	TGTGCCAGCTCCCCTAGCGGGGGGGCCGGGTACGGGACCCAGTACTTC
TRBV7-9	-	TRBJ2-1	many	CASSFDGLSYNEQFF	TGTGCCAGCAGCTTTGACGGACTCTCCTACAATGAGCAGTTCTTC
TRBV7-9	-	TRBJ2-3	-	CASSAPGTRKAGADTQYF	TGTGCCAGCAGCGCCCCCGGGACTCGCAAAGCTGGGGCAGATACGCAGTATTTT
TRBV7-8	-	TRBJ1-1	many	CASSLVGQYTEAFF	TGTGCCAGCAGCTTAGTGGGTCAGTACACTGAAGCTTTCTTT
TRBV12-3/TRBV12-4	TRBD1	TRBJ2-5	many	CASSLRRQGEGATQYF	TGTGCCAGCAGTTTAAGAAGGCAGGGGGAAGGGGCAACCCAGTACTTC
TRBV7-2	-	TRBJ2-3	few	CASSGLATDTQYF	TGTGCCAGCAGCGGTCTAGCAACAGATACGCAGTATTTT
TRBV6-1	TRBD2	TRBJ2-7	many	CASRHTGTPGGEQYF	TGTGCCAGCAGACACACCGGGACTCCGGGGGGCGAGCAGTACTTC
TRBV2	-	TRBJ2-4	many	CASSGAGQAKNIQYF	TGTGCCAGCAGTGGGGCAGGGCAGGCCAAAAACATTCAGTACTTC
TRBV7-6	-	TRBJ2-1	many	CASSLERLSYNEQFF	TGTGCCAGCAGCTTAGAACGACTGTCCTACAATGAGCAGTTCTTC
TRBV28	-	TRBJ1-1	many	CASSLSGETTEAFF	TGTGCCAGCAGTTTATCGGGGGAGACTACTGAAGCTTTCTTT
TRBV7-6	TRBD1	TRBJ1-1	-	CASSPPQGEWAFF	TGTGCCAGCAGCCCTCCCCAGGGGGAGTGGGCTTTCTTT
TRBV2	-	TRBJ2-2	-	CASSWANTGELFF	TGTGCCAGCAGTTGGGCGAACACCGGGGAGCTGTTTTTT
TRBV6-2/TRBV6-3	TRBD1	TRBJ2-1	few	CASASGGFSYNEQFF	TGTGCCAGCGCTTCAGGGGGATTTTCCTACAATGAGCAGTTCTTC
TRBV6-2/TRBV6-3	-	TRBJ1-5	many	CASSHTGSTSSNQPQHF	TGTGCCAGCAGTCATACAGGGTCCACTTCTAGCAATCAGCCCCAGCATTTT
TRBV7-2	-	TRBJ1-1	many	CASSLWGLNTEAFF	TGTGCCAGCAGCTTGTGGGGCCTGAACACTGAAGCTTTCTTT
TRBV7-2	-	TRBJ1-5	many	CASSRGAGSQHF	TGTGCCAGCAGCCGGGGGGCAGGGTCCCAGCATTTT
TRBV11-2	-	TRBJ1-4	-	CASSLSGSLDWDEKLFF	TGTGCCAGCAGCTTAAGTGGGTCTCTGGACTGGGATGAAAAACTGTTTTTT
TRBV4-1	-	TRBJ1-4	-	CASSQDWGTDEKLFF	TGCGCCAGCAGCCAAGATTGGGGGACGGATGAAAAACTGTTTTTT
TRBV29-1	-	TRBJ2-1	once	CSVGHNEQFF	TGCAGCGTAGGACACAATGAGCAGTTCTTC
TRBV20-1	-	TRBJ2-2	few	CSARVVDGELFF	TGCAGTGCTAGAGTGGTCGACGGGGAGCTGTTTTTT
TRBV7-8	-	TRBJ2-2	many	CASSFSAGPNTGELFF	TGTGCCAGCAGCTTCTCGGCAGGGCCGAACACCGGGGAGCTGTTTTTT
TRBV12-3/TRBV12-4	-	TRBJ1-1	-	CASSLRGGRTEAFF	TGTGCCAGCAGTTTACGGGGGGGACGGACTGAAGCTTTCTTT